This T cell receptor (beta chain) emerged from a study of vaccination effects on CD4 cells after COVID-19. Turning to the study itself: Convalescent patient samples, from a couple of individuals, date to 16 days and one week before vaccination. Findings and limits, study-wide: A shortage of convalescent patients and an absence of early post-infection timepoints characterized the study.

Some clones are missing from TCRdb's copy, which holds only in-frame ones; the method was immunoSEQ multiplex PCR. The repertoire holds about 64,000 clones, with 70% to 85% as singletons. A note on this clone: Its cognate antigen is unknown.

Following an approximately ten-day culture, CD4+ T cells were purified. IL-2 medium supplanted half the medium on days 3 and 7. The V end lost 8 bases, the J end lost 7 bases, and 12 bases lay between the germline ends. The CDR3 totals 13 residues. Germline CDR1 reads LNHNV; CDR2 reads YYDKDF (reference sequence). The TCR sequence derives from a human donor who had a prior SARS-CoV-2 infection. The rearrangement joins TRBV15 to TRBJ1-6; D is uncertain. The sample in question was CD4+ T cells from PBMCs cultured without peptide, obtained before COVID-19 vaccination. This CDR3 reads CATSRAGNSPLHF. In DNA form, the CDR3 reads TGTGCCACCTCGCGGGCTGGGAATTCACCCCTCCACTTT.